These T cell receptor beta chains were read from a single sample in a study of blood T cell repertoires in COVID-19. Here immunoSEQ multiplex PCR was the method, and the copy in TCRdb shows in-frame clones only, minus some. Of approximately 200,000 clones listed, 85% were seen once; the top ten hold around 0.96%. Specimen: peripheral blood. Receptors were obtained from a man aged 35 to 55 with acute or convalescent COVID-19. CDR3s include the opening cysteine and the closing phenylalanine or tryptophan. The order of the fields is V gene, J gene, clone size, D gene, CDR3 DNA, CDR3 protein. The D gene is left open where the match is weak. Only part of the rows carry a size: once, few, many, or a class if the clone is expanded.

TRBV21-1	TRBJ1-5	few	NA	TGTGCCAGCATCGAACCAGGGGGCAAGGTTCAGCCCCAGCATTTT	CASIEPGGKVQPQHF
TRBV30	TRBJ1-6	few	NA	TGTGCCTGGAATCCTGAACAGGGTAGGGGTTCACCCCTCCACTTT	CAWNPEQGRGSPLHF
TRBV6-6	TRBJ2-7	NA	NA	TGTGCCAGCAGTTACTCCGTGGGCCTTAGCTCCTACGAGCAGTACTTC	CASSYSVGLSSYEQYF
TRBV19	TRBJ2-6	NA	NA	TGTGCCAGTATCGACAGGACCGGGGCCAACGTCCTGACTTTC	CASIDRTGANVLTF
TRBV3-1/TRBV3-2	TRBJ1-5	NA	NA	TGTGCCAGCAGCCAAAGCCCTGGGGGGTGGCAGCCCCAGCATTTT	CASSQSPGGWQPQHF
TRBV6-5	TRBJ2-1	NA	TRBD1	TGTGCCAGCAGTTTGGACAGGGGGCGACCCAATGAGCAGTTCTTC	CASSLDRGRPNEQFF
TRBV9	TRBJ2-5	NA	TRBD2	TGTGCCAGCAGCGTAGCGGGGGGGCCCTGGGAGACCCAGTACTTC	CASSVAGGPWETQYF
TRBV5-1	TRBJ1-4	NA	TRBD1	TGCGCCAGCAGTACGGGACAGCCTAATGAAAAACTGTTTTTT	CASSTGQPNEKLFF
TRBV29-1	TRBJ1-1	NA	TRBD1	TGCAGCGTGGGACAGGGTAGGGCTGAAGCTTTCTTT	CSVGQGRAEAFF
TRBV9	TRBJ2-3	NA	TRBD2	TGTGCCAGCAGCGTAGGCGCCGGGGGGGCGCGGACAGATACGCAGTATTTT	CASSVGAGGARTDTQYF
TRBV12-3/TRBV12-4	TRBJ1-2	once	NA	TGTGCCAGCGGGGTAGGGGGTATCTATGGCTACACCTTC	CASGVGGIYGYTF
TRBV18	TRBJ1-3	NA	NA	TGTGCCAGCTCACCGGGGGCCACAATAACGAGCGGAAACACCATATATTTT	CASSPGATITSGNTIYF
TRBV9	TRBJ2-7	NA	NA	TGTGCCAGCAGCGTAGATCTTTTAACCTACGAGCAGTACTTC	CASSVDLLTYEQYF
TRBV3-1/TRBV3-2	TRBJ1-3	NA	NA	TGTGCCAGCAGCCAAGATCTAGGCGGGGGAAACACCATATATTTT	CASSQDLGGGNTIYF
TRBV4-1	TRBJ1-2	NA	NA	TGCGCCAGCAGCCAAGAGAAGCGAGGCTATGGCTACACCTTC	CASSQEKRGYGYTF
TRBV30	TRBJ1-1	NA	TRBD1	TGTGCCGGTACGACAGGGCGCCTGAACACTGAAGCTTTCTTT	CAGTTGRLNTEAFF
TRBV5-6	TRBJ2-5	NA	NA	TGTGCCAGCAGCGGAGGATCTAGCGCAAAACAAGAGACCCAGTACTTC	CASSGGSSAKQETQYF
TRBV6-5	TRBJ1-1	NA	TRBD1	TGTGCCAGCAGTCGACAGGGAGAAGCTTTCTTT	CASSRQGEAFF
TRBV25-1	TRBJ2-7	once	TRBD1	TGTGCCAGTCGGACAGGGGGCGGGGGAGAGCAGTACTTC	CASRTGGGGEQYF
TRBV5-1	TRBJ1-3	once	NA	TGCGCCAGCAGCTTGGCCGGGAGTCCAGCTGGAAACACCATATATTTT	CASSLAGSPAGNTIYF
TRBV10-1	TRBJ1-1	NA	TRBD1	TGCGCCAGCAGTGAGTACAGGGGGCTAAAGTACACTGAAGCTTTCTTT	CASSEYRGLKYTEAFF
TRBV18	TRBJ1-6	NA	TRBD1	TGTGCCAGCTCACCTCGGGACAGGGAGAATTCACCCCTCCACTTT	CASSPRDRENSPLHF
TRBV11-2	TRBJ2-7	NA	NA	TGTGCCAGCAGCTTCGCTAGCAGCTACGAGCAGTACTTC	CASSFASSYEQYF
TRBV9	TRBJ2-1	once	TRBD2	TGTGCCAGCAGCGTACCTGGGACTAACAATGAGCAGTTCTTC	CASSVPGTNNEQFF
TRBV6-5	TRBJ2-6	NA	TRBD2	TGTGCCAGCAGTTCTCCGGGACGGGGGGTCGTCCTGACTTTC	CASSSPGRGVVLTF
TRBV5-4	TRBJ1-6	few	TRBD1	TGTGCCAGCAGCTTGGATCCAGGGGGCAATTCACCCCTCCACTTT	CASSLDPGGNSPLHF
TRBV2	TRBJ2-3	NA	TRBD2	TGTGCCAGCAGTGGGACTAGCGGGGGGGCCGGAGATACGCAGTATTTT	CASSGTSGGAGDTQYF
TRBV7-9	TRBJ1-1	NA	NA	TGTGCCAGCAGCTTAGGGACAGCGAACACTGAAGCTTTCTTT	CASSLGTANTEAFF
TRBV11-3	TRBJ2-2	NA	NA	TGTGCCAGCAGCCCAGGGATCGCGGACACACCGGGGCTGTTTTTT	CASSPGIADTPGLFF
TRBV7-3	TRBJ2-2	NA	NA	TGTGCCAGCAGCCTCACGAGTAGCGGGGAGCTGTTTTTT	CASSLTSSGELFF
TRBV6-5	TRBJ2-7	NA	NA	TGTGCCAGCAGAGCCAGGGTCTACGAGCAGTACTTC	CASRARVYEQYF
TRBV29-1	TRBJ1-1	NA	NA	TGCAGCGTTATGGCGAACACTGAAGCTTTCTTT	CSVMANTEAFF
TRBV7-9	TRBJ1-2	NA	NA	TGTGCCACCAGGGCGCTCGAATTGGGGGGAGCTCACTATGGCTACACCTTC	CATRALELGGAHYGYTF
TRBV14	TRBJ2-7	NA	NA	TGTGCCAGCAGCCAGGAAGCTAGCGCGTCCTACGAGCAGTACTTC	CASSQEASASYEQYF
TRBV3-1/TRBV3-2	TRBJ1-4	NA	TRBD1	TGTGCCAGCAGCGGGACAGGCGGGGAAAAACTGTTTTTT	CASSGTGGEKLFF
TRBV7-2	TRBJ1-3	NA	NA	TGTGCCAGCACAGTTGAGGACAGCTCTGGAAACACCATATATTTT	CASTVEDSSGNTIYF
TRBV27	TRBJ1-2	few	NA	TGTGCCAGCAGTTTATCGGTTTCCGGGTTATATGGCTACACCTTC	CASSLSVSGLYGYTF
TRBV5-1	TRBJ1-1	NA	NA	TGCGCCAGCAGATCACAAAAGACTGAAGCTTTCTTT	CASRSQKTEAFF
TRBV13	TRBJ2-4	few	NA	TGTGCCAGCAGCTTAGTGGATCTGGCGAGAGGGAACATTCAGTACTTC	CASSLVDLARGNIQYF
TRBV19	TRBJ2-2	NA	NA	TGTGCCAGTAGTATGGGAGATGGCGGGGAGCTGTTTTTT	CASSMGDGGELFF
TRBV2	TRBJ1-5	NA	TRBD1	TGTGCCAGCAGTGAAACCCCAGGGGGCGCGGGCAATCAGCCCCAGCATTTT	CASSETPGGAGNQPQHF
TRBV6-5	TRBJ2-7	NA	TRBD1	TGTGCCAGCAGGAGACAGGGTCCCTACGAGCAGTACTTC	CASRRQGPYEQYF
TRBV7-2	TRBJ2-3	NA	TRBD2	TGTGCCAGCAGCTGGGGGGGGTTAACGGGCACAGATACGCAGTATTTT	CASSWGGLTGTDTQYF
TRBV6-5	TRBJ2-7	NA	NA	TGTGCCAGCAGCCGGGACACTCCCGGGGAGCAGTACTTC	CASSRDTPGEQYF
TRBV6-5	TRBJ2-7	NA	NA	TGTGCCAGCAGTACCAGGGGTACCTACGAGCAGTACTTC	CASSTRGTYEQYF
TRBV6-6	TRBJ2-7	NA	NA	TGTGCCAGCAGTCCCCGTCCTATCCAATCCTACGAGCAGTACTTC	CASSPRPIQSYEQYF
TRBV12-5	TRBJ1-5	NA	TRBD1	TGTGCTAGTGCCCTACGGGACAGGGGTCAGCCCCAGCATTTT	CASALRDRGQPQHF
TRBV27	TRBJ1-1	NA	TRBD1	TGTGCCAGCAGTTTATGGCCGGGACAGGCCATGAACACTGAAGCTTTCTTT	CASSLWPGQAMNTEAFF
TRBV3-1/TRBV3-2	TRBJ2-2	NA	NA	TGTGCCAGCAGCCCCCCTGGACAAACCGGGGAGCTGTTTTTT	CASSPPGQTGELFF
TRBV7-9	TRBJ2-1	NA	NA	TGTGCCAGCAGCTTAGGTTCAGGCACTGACAATGAGCAGTTCTTC	CASSLGSGTDNEQFF
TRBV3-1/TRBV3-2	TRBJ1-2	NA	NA	TGTGCCAGCAGCCAATCACGGGGGGGTGGCTACACCTTC	CASSQSRGGGYTF
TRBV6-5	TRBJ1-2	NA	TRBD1	TGTGCCAGCAGCCTACAGGGGGGGTATGGCTACACCTTC	CASSLQGGYGYTF
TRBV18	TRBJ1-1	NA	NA	TGTGCCAGCTCAACCATCGAGGGCACTGAAGCTTTCTTT	CASSTIEGTEAFF
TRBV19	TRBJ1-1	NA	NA	TGTGCCAGTAGTATAGCGCCGACAGGTAAAGTTTCAGCTTTCTTT	CASSIAPTGKVSAFF
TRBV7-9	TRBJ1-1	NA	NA	TGTGCCAGCAGCTTAGGACAGTTTGAAGCTTTCTTT	CASSLGQFEAFF
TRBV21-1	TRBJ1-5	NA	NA	TGTGCCAGCAGCAAGTACAGGACCCCCCAGCATTTT	CASSKYRTPQHF